The 21 T cell receptor beta chains listed next were all sequenced from one sample in a study of PD-1 blockade in mismatch repair-deficient tumors. Measured with immunoSEQ multiplex PCR; TCRdb has only the in-frame clones, and not every one. Altogether about 16,000 clones are present, more than 70% being singletons, with the ten largest covering around a sixth. The starting material was PBMCs, obtained before pembrolizumab treatment. These receptors all come from an adult with mismatch repair-deficient cancer.

The chain has TRBV6-4 and TRBJ1-1; D call uncertain. Trimming removed 6 bases at V and 0 bases at J, with 8 bases between. Germline V lookup: CDR1 MRHNA, CDR2 SNTAGT. The CDR3 has 13 residues. CDR3 sequence reads: CASSRTVNTEAFF. The CDR3 DNA reads as TGTGCCAGCAGCCGGACCGTGAACACTGAAGCTTTCTTT.

V gene TRBV5-4 combines with J gene TRBJ2-1; the D gene is possibly TRBD2 (5 bases). The CDR3 runs to 15 residues. V lost 3 bases, J lost 6 bases, and 16 bases lay in between. Germline CDR1 reads SGHNT; CDR2 reads YYREEE (reference sequence). Here the CDR3 DNA reads TGTGCCAGCAGCTCCGGACCGGGAATTTCCAATGAGCAGTTCTTC. It specifies CASSSGPGISNEQFF.

The gene calls are TRBV5-5 and TRBJ2-2, with a tentative D call TRBD2 (5 bases). The CDR3 totals 13 residues. The germline CDR1 and CDR2 sequences are SGHKS and YYEKEE (reference sequence). Trimming took off 0 bases at V and 7 bases at J, with 7 bases between the two ends. CDR3 sequence: CASSLASHGELFF. The CDR3 nucleotides are TGTGCCAGCAGCTTGGCTAGCCACGGGGAGCTGTTTTTT.

The chain joins TRBV11-2 to TRBJ2-7; 15 bases fit TRBD2. The junction had 4 bases not matched to a gene; V was cut back by 2 bases and J by 2 bases. The CDR3 is 17 amino acids. Germline assignment: CDR1 SGHAT and CDR2 FQNNGV. The CDR3 bases are TGTGCCAGCAGCTTATATTGGACTAGCGGGAGGGCCTACGAGCAGTACTTC. Amino acids: CASSLYWTSGRAYEQYF.

The genes are TRBV7-9 and TRBJ2-1, with unresolved D. The germline gives CDR1 SEHNR, CDR2 FQNEAQ (reference sequence). V lost 5 bases and J 15 bases, leaving 20 bases between the germline ends. This CDR3 is 13 amino acids long. The CDR3 loop is CASSNGPYQPGFF. The CDR3 region has the DNA TGTGCCAGCAGCAACGGACCATACCAACCGGGGTTCTTC. Combining the CDR3 with reference TRBV7-9 and TRBJ2-1 gives the whole variable domain DTGVSQNPRHKITKRGQNVTFRCDPISEHNRLYWYRQTLGQGPEFLTYFQNEAQLEKSRLLSDRFSAERPKGSFSTLEIQRTEQGDSAMYLCASSNGPYQPGFFGPGTRLTVL.

This chain links TRBV7-9 with TRBJ1-1; D is possibly TRBD1 (6 bases). This CDR3 is 15 amino acids long. V gave up 1 base and J gave up 4 bases, with 13 bases separating them. The germline CDR1 and CDR2 sequences are SEHNR and FQNEAQ (reference sequence). This CDR3 reads CASSLGRGARTEAFF. Here the CDR3 DNA reads TGTGCCAGCAGCTTAGGACGGGGGGCGCGCACTGAAGCTTTCTTT.

V usage is TRBV10-1 and J usage is TRBJ2-3; D possibly corresponds to TRBD1 (6 bases). Trimming stripped 5 bases from V and 5 bases from J, with 17 bases between. This CDR3 region has 15 residues. Germline V CDR1 and CDR2: WNHNN, SYGVQD (reference sequence). Written as DNA, the CDR3 is TGCGCCAGCAGTTCCTCAGGGGCAGAGGGAGATACGCAGTATTTT. Amino acids: CASSSSGAEGDTQYF.

The chain carries TRBV7-8 and TRBJ1-1; 8 bases are shared with TRBD1. CDR3 length: 14 amino acids. Germline CDR1 SGHVS, CDR2 FQNEAQ. J was trimmed by 7 bases and V by 5 bases; bases with no gene match: 9. Here the CDR3 reads CASSPSRGQDEAFF. DNA of the CDR3: TGTGCCAGCAGCCCATCACGGGGACAGGATGAAGCTTTCTTT.

This rearrangement joins TRBV20-1 to TRBJ2-1, with D uncertain. The CDR3 totals 11 residues. With 0 bases removed from V and 9 bases from J, the gap between germline ends came to 6 bases. Germline V gene lookup returns CDR1 DFQATT and CDR2 SNEGSKA (reference sequence). CDR3 in DNA: TGCAGTGCTAGAGATCTGGGTGAGCAGTTCTTC. Protein sequence: CSARDLGEQFF.

The chain combines TRBV7-6 with TRBJ2-2; 9 nucleotides align to TRBD2. J was trimmed by 6 bases and V by 0 bases; bases with no gene match: 8. Germline V lookup: CDR1 SGHVS, CDR2 FNYEAQ. The CDR3 is 17 residues long. This chain's CDR3 is CASSLAGASGKPGELFF. As DNA, the CDR3 is TGTGCCAGCAGCTTAGCCGGCGCTAGCGGGAAGCCCGGGGAGCTGTTTTTT.

V is TRBV4-2 and J is TRBJ1-5; no reliable D call. V was cut by 5 bases and J by 6 bases, with 8 bases left in between. CDR1 is LGHNA and CDR2 is YNFKEQ in the germline V gene. The CDR3 covers 12 residues. The CDR3 reads CASSLVFQPQHF. The CDR3 DNA follows: TGTGCCAGCAGCTTGGTGTTTCAGCCCCAGCATTTT.

The chain recombines TRBV11-2 with TRBJ2-1; maybe TRBD1 (6 bases). Trimming removed 4 bases at V and 4 bases at J, with 14 bases between. The CDR3 covers 15 residues. Germline lookup yields CDR1 SGHAT and CDR2 FQNNGV. CDR3 sequence: CASSYWDTPYNEQFF. In DNA form, the CDR3 reads TGTGCCAGCAGCTATTGGGACACCCCTTACAATGAGCAGTTCTTC.

The chain carries TRBV27 and TRBJ2-1; TRBD2 agrees at 8 bases. The V gene end was trimmed by 0 bases and the J gene end by 6 bases; junction bases not matched to a gene: 1. Germline assignment: CDR1 MNHEY and CDR2 SMNVEV (reference sequence). This CDR3 is 14 amino acids long. This chain's CDR3 is CASSLSSGINEQFF. DNA for the CDR3: TGTGCCAGCAGTTTATCTAGCGGGATCAATGAGCAGTTCTTC.

The chain recombines TRBV18 with TRBJ1-2, with 9 bases matching TRBD1. The CDR3 consists of 19 residues. J gave up 5 bases and V 2 bases, and 18 bases lay outside the gene matches. Germline lookup yields CDR1 KGHSH and CDR2 LQKENI. Written as DNA, the CDR3 is TGTGCCAGCTCACCATTTCAGCCGGGACAGGGTCTCTTTGGGTATGGCTACACCTTC. Protein sequence: CASSPFQPGQGLFGYGYTF. The whole variable domain, filled in from reference TRBV18 and TRBJ1-2, reads NAGVMQNPRHLVRRRGQEARLRCSPMKGHSHVYWYRQLPEEGLKFMVYLQKENIIDESGMPKERFSAEFPKEGPSILRIQQVVRGDSAAYFCASSPFQPGQGLFGYGYTFGSGTRLTVV.

The genes are TRBV6-4 and TRBJ2-3, with D possibly being TRBD2 (6 bases). The V gene's germline CDR1 is MRHNA and CDR2 SNTAGT. V was trimmed by 5 bases and J by 4 bases, leaving 16 bases between them. The length of the CDR3 is 15 residues. The CDR3 region has the DNA TGTGCCAGCAGTCCCTCTGGAGGGAGTGCAGATACGCAGTATTTT. As protein: CASSPSGGSADTQYF.

The rearrangement uses TRBV2 and TRBJ2-7; D unresolved. The CDR3 extends over 12 amino acids. Germline CDR1 is SNHLY and CDR2 is FYNNEI. Trimming cost V 6 bases and J 7 bases, with 13 bases left between them. The CDR3 bases are TGTGCCAGCAGCAACAATTACGAAGAGCAGTACTTC. It translates to CASSNNYEEQYF.

The rearrangement links TRBV28 to TRBJ2-1; TRBD2 matches 8 bases. J gave up 0 bases and V 6 bases, and 4 bases lay outside the gene matches. Per the germline V gene, CDR1 is MDHEN and CDR2 is SYDVKM. This CDR3 is 15 amino acids long. CDR3 in amino acids: CASRTSGSSYNEQFF. CDR3 bases: TGTGCCAGCAGAACTAGCGGCAGCTCCTACAATGAGCAGTTCTTC.

V is TRBV5-4 and J is TRBJ1-4, with D perhaps TRBD1 (5 bases). V lost 1 base, J lost 7 bases, and 11 bases lay in between. The CDR3 has 14 residues. The germline CDR1 and CDR2 sequences are SGHNT and YYREEE (reference sequence). The CDR3 region is CASSLRGSGEKLFF. As DNA, the CDR3 is TGTGCCAGCAGCTTGCGGGGGTCTGGTGAAAAACTGTTTTTT.

V and J are TRBV28 and TRBJ2-5; 9 bases align to TRBD1. The ends lost 10 bases at V and 5 bases at J; junction bases unmatched: 5. Germline V lookup: CDR1 MDHEN, CDR2 SYDVKM. The CDR3 loop spans 12 amino acids. The CDR3 protein is CATDRGWETQYF. The DNA of the CDR3 is TGTGCCACGGACAGGGGATGGGAGACCCAGTACTTC.

The chain links TRBV30 to TRBJ1-2; unclear D gene. This CDR3 is built from 11 residues. CDR1 and CDR2 from the germline V gene are GTSNPN and SVGIG (reference sequence). Deletions cut 0 bases from V and 5 bases from J, with 4 bases between. The CDR3 region has the DNA TGTGCCTGGAGTGTGGGGTATGGCTACACCTTC. Its protein is CAWSVGYGYTF.

This sequence joins TRBV7-9 and TRBJ2-7, with D possibly being TRBD1 or TRBD2 (5 bases each). The CDR3 is 12 amino acids. V lost 6 bases and J 6 bases, leaving 12 bases between the germline ends. CDR1 and CDR2 (germline): SEHNR, FQNEAQ (reference sequence). This CDR3 reads CASSLPGREQYF. The CDR3 region has the DNA TGTGCCAGCAGTTTACCGGGACGCGAGCAGTACTTC.